This T cell receptor (beta chain) was captured in a study of cytomegalovirus exposure and HLA in healthy donors. CDR1 is LNHNV and CDR2 is YYDKDF in the germline V gene (reference sequence). V was pared by 8 bases and J by 7 bases, with 24 bases between. The CDR3 sequence is 16 residues long. A multiplex PCR was run with 60 Vbeta primers and 13 Jbeta primers. Only in-frame clones appear in the TCRdb table, and some are missing; sequencing was by immunoSEQ multiplex PCR. In the table there are 100,000 to 150,000 clones, over 70% of which are singletons. This receptor was taken from a female donor in good health and CMV-seronegative. This chain connects TRBV15 to TRBJ2-1, with D perhaps matching TRBD1 (6 bases). The sample taken for sequencing was PBMCs. CDR3 residues: CATGQGMGWQPNEQFF. CDR3 coding DNA: TGTGCCACCGGGCAGGGGATGGGATGGCAGCCTAATGAGCAGTTCTTC.